This T cell receptor beta chain was recovered during a study of blood T cell repertoires in COVID-19. Study details: The United States, Italy and Spain provided the acute and convalescent COVID-19 samples.

The protocol was immunoSEQ multiplex PCR, while the TCRdb copy is restricted to in-frame clones and leaves out a portion. This table has around 150,000 clones, about 87% appearing once. This clone was found a few times. Other DNA sequences in the sample encode the same CDR3. V shed 3 bases and J 8 bases; nucleotides not matched to a gene: 4. Germline V gene data show CDR1 as MNHEY and CDR2 as SVGAGI. This CDR3 contains 14 residues. V gene TRBV6-5 combines with J gene TRBJ1-2, with 12 nucleotides matching TRBD1. Sequencing was done on a sample of peripheral blood. This TCR came from a man in his 60s with active or convalescent COVID-19. The CDR3 region has the DNA TGTGCCAGCAGTTATACGGGACAGGGGGCCGGCTACACCTTC. It codes for CASSYTGQGAGYTF.